This TCR beta chain is from a study of T cell repertoires in cytomegalovirus infection. Across the study: Public TCR beta signature analysis indicated the presence of both CMV infection and matching HLA type.

TCRdb analysed the reads with MiXCR anew, one entry per CDR3 protein. This table holds some 97,000 distinct CDR3 sequences, more than 20% found once. Findings and limits, study-wide: The ex vivo response was dominated by HLA-C-restricted CMV-specific TCR beta clonotypes. Carriers of CMV plus the relevant HLA were identified by cumulative public TCR beta family frequency.

CDR3 size: 14 residues. V lost 5 bases and J lost 1, with 12 bases in between. CDR1 and CDR2 from the germline V gene are MDHEN and SYDVKM. For this clonotype: Its antigen is not identified.

The J gene is TRBJ2-7, the V gene TRBV28; D gene ambiguous. The sequence derives from a human donor in good health (CMV status not recorded). Some clones in this sample may be carry-over from other donors' samples. Sequencing input: CD8+ T cells from PBMCs. The CDR3 loop is CASSTSLLSYEQYF. The CDR3 DNA sequence: TGTGCCAGCAGTACCAGCCTTTTATCCTACGAGCAGTACTTC. Together with reference TRBV28 and TRBJ2-7, the CDR3 gives the full variable domain: DVKVTQSSRYLVKRTGEKVFLECVQDMDHENMFWYRQDPGLGLRLIYFSYDVKMKEKGDIPEGYSVSREKKERFSLILESASTNQTSMYLCASSTSLLSYEQYFGPGTRLTVT.